One sample yielded the 2 T cell receptor beta chains listed below, sequenced in a study of OX40 agonist ivuxolimab in advanced cancers. The method behind the library was the immunoSEQ multiplex PCR assay. Imported from immuneACCESS, the table was reduced by TCRdb to in-frame sequences with V and J called. These copies leave out some clones; in studies compared against another copy, an unresolved V gene accounts for under half, and the cause of the remainder is not known. The sample profile shows about 40,000 clones; approximately 90% of them were found once. The ten most abundant clones make up 20% to 30% of the sample. Specimen: CD4+ or CD8+ T cells sorted from blood, collected in a trial of the OX40 agonist ivuxolimab. The receptors were gathered from an adult with an advanced solid tumor such as melanoma, head and neck, liver or kidney cancer.

V usage is TRBV27 and J usage is TRBJ2-5, with 10 nucleotides matching TRBD2. Germline trimming cut 4 bases from V and 5 bases from J; bases unmatched to any gene: 10. CDR3 length: 16 residues. Germline CDR1 and CDR2: MNHEY and SMNVEV (reference sequence). Written as DNA, the CDR3 is TGTGCCAGCAGTTCGGGGACTAGCGCTGGGCGGGAGACCCAGTACTTC. Amino acids: CASSSGTSAGRETQYF.

V is TRBV7-9 and J is TRBJ2-1, with D tentatively TRBD1 or TRBD2 (6 bases each). V was trimmed by 2 bases and J by 4 bases, leaving 12 bases between them. Germline V lookup: CDR1 SEHNR, CDR2 FQNEAQ (reference sequence). There are 15 residues in the CDR3. The CDR3 here is CASSLRGALYNEQFF. The DNA of the CDR3 is TGTGCCAGCAGCTTAAGGGGGGCTCTGTACAATGAGCAGTTCTTC.